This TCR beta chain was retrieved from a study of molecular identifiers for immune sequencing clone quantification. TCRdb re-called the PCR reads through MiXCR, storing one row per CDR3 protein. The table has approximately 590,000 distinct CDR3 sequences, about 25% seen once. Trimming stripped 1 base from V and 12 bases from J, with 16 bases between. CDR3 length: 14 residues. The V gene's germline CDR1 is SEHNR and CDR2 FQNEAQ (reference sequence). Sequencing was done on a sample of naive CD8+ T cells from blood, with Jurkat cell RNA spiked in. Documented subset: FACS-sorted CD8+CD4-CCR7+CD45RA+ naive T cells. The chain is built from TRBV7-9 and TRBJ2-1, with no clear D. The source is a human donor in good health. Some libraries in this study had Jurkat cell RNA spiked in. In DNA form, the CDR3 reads TGTGCCAGCAGCTTAGGATTCGACTTCCGCGGGCAGTTCTTC. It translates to CASSLGFDFRGQFF. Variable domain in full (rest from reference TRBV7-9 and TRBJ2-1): DTGVSQNPRHKITKRGQNVTFRCDPISEHNRLYWYRQTLGQGPEFLTYFQNEAQLEKSRLLSDRFSAERPKGSFSTLEIQRTEQGDSAMYLCASSLGFDFRGQFFGPGTRLTVL.